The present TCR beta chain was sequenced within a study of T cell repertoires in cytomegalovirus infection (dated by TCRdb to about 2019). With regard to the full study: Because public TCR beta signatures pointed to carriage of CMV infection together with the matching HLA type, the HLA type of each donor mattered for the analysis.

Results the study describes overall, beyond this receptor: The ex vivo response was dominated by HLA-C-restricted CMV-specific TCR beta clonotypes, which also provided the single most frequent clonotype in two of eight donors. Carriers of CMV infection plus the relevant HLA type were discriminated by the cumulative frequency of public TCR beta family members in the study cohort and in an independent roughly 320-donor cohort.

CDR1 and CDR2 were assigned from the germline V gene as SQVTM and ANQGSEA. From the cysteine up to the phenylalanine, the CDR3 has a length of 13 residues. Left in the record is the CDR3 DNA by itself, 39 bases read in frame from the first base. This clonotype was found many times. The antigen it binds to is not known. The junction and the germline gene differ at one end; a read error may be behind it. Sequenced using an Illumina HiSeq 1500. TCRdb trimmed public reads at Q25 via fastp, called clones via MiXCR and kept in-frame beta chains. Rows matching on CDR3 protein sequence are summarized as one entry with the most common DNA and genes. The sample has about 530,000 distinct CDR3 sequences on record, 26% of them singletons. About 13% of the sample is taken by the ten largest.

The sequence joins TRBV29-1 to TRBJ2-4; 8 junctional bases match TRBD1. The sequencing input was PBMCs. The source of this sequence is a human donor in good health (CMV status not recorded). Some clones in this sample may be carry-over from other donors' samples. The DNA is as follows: TGCAGCGTCGAAGACAGGGGCAGAAACATTCAGTACTTC. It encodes CSVEDRGRNIQYF. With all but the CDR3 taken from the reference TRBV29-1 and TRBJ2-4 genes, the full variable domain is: SAVISQKPSRDICQRGTSLTIQCQVDSQVTMMFWYRQQPGQSLTLIATANQGSEATYESGFVIDKFPISRPNLTFSTLTVSNMSPEDSSIYLCSVEDRGRNIQYFGAGTRLSVL.